These T cell receptor beta chains were read from a single sample in a study of vaccination and CD4 T cells after COVID-19. TCRdb used MiXCR to reprocess the PCR reads, holding one entry per CDR3 protein. The profile shows around 21,000 distinct CDR3 sequences, approximately 50% of them singletons. Their antigen targets remain unknown. The sample taken for sequencing was CD4+ T cells from blood, cultured in vitro. The receptors shown here come from a human donor who had recovered from COVID-19. Each CDR3 is given with its conserved first and last residue. The D gene is left open where the match is weak. Some rows mark clone size as missing; the rest say once, few, many or name a class of expanded clone.

cdr3_aa cdr3_nt j_call clone_size v_call d_call
CSGRALTDTQYF TGCAGCGGCCGGGCCCTGACAGATACGCAGTATTTT TRBJ2-3 . TRBV20-1 .
CASRKDRVTEAFF TGCGCCAGCAGGAAGGACAGGGTCACTGAAGCTTTCTTT TRBJ1-1 . TRBV5-1 TRBD1
CASSGGTSPTPSSYNEQFF TGTGCCAGTAGTGGAGGGACTAGCCCTACACCGAGCTCCTACAATGAGCAGTTCTTC TRBJ2-1 . TRBV19 TRBD2
CASTRSGELFF TGTGCCAGCACAAGATCCGGGGAGCTGTTTTTT TRBJ2-2 few TRBV2 .
CASSPGLGERDTQYF TGTGCCAGCAGTCCCGGACTAGGGGAAAGAGATACGCAGTATTTT TRBJ2-3 . TRBV6-1 TRBD2
CASNGGLSSNQPQHF TGTGCCAGTAATGGCGGGTTGAGTAGCAATCAGCCCCAGCATTTT TRBJ1-5 . TRBV19 .
CASSFPITQETQYF TGTGCCAGCAGCTTCCCGATCACCCAAGAGACCCAGTACTTC TRBJ2-5 . TRBV7-2 .
CASSPVVRRYGYTF TGTGCCAGCTCACCAGTGGTTAGACGCTATGGCTACACCTTC TRBJ1-2 . TRBV18 .
CASSYSRGGGQETQYF TGTGCCAGCAGTTATTCCAGGGGGGGGGGCCAAGAGACCCAGTACTTC TRBJ2-5 . TRBV6-5 .
CASSLGAGPETQYF TGTGCCAGCAGCTTAGGGGCGGGTCCAGAGACCCAGTACTTC TRBJ2-5 . TRBV7-2 .
CASSDFLSGAIGELFF TGCGCCAGCAGTGACTTCCTCAGCGGTGCGATCGGGGAGCTGTTTTTT TRBJ2-2 . TRBV10-1 .
CASTNPVYAGQHYGYTF TGTGCCAGCACCAACCCAGTCTATGCGGGACAGCACTATGGCTACACCTTC TRBJ1-2 . TRBV28 TRBD1
CSASRTGINQPQHF TGCAGTGCTAGCCGGACAGGGATAAATCAGCCCCAGCATTTT TRBJ1-5 . TRBV20-1 TRBD1
CASSTPTETGLDETQYF TGTGCCAGCAGTACCCCGACCGAGACAGGGCTTGACGAGACCCAGTACTTC TRBJ2-5 few TRBV6-4 TRBD1
CASSEASGRGGIQYF TGTGCCAGCAGTGAAGCGTCGGGCAGGGGGGGCATTCAGTACTTC TRBJ2-4 . TRBV2 .
CSGGTQETQYF TGCAGTGGTGGGACCCAAGAGACCCAGTACTTC TRBJ2-5 . TRBV20-1 .
CSARATGENQPQHF TGCAGTGCTAGAGCGACAGGCGAGAATCAGCCCCAGCATTTT TRBJ1-5 few TRBV20-1 .
CASYPAGGGKGTQYF TGTGCCAGCTACCCTGCGGGGGGGGGCAAGGGTACGCAGTATTTT TRBJ2-3 . TRBV6-1 TRBD2
CASSRAGLPGLAVYNEQFF TGTGCCAGCAGCAGGGCGGGCCTCCCGGGACTAGCGGTATACAATGAGCAGTTCTTC TRBJ2-1 . TRBV21-1 .
CSARGGTSDGTDTQYF TGCAGTGCTAGAGGGGGGACTAGCGATGGCACAGATACGCAGTATTTT TRBJ2-3 . TRBV20-1 TRBD2
CASSSRTSGSRYEQYF TGTGCCAGCAGCTCACGGACTAGCGGGAGTAGGTACGAGCAGTACTTC TRBJ2-7 . TRBV7-2 TRBD2
CSAREFGGENYGYTF TGCAGTGCTAGAGAATTTGGGGGGGAGAACTATGGCTACACCTTC TRBJ1-2 few TRBV20-1 .
CASSLSGGNQPQHF TGTGCCAGCAGTTTATCGGGCGGCAATCAGCCCCAGCATTTT TRBJ1-5 . TRBV27 .
CASSFAEDTEAFF TGTGCCAGCAGTTTTGCGGAGGACACTGAAGCTTTCTTT TRBJ1-1 few TRBV6-5 .
CASSPGTVGNQPQHF TGTGCCAGCAGTCCCGGGACAGTGGGCAATCAGCCCCAGCATTTT TRBJ1-5 . TRBV2 TRBD1
CATSDEDRVYGYTF TGTGCCACCAGTGATGAGGACAGGGTCTATGGCTACACCTTC TRBJ1-2 few TRBV24-1 TRBD1
CASSLDRDSTNYGYTF TGTGCCAGCAGTTTGGACAGGGACTCAACTAACTATGGCTACACCTTC TRBJ1-2 few TRBV27 TRBD1